This entry lists 32 T cell receptor beta chains sequenced from one sample in a study of monozygotic twins with inflammatory bowel disease. TCRdb re-called the 5' RACE reads and catalogs CDR3 proteins one per entry, DNA excluded. This listing includes a few hundred thousand distinct CDR3 sequences. The sequencing input was blood. The receptors derive from a human donor with ulcerative colitis or Crohn's disease, or a healthy co-twin of an affected twin (not recorded which).

V usage is TRBV6-2 or TRBV6-3 and J usage is TRBJ2-7; the D gene TCRdb calls, TRBD1, cannot be checked with no DNA. The CDR3 runs to 16 residues. In germline, CDR1 is MNHEY, CDR2 SVGEGT. The CDR3 loop is CASSYSPGTGDNEQYF.

The V and J genes are TRBV19 and TRBJ2-2; the D call of TRBD2 rests on TCRdb alone, since no DNA is present to check it. The germline V gene encodes CDR1 LNHDA and CDR2 SQIVND (reference sequence). The CDR3 sequence is 15 residues long. The CDR3 here is CASRMQRENTGELFF.

This chain uses TRBV5-6 with TRBJ2-3; TCRdb reports TRBD2, a call that lacks DNA to check it against. The CDR3 totals 15 residues. Germline V gene data show CDR1 as SGHDT and CDR2 as YYEEEE. CDR3 loop: CASSLAREGTDTQYF.

The chain has TRBV19 and TRBJ1-1; no DNA is available, so the TRBD1 call from TCRdb remains unchecked. The CDR3 consists of 14 residues. Germline lookup yields CDR1 LNHDA and CDR2 SQIVND (reference sequence). CDR3: CASSRQGLNTEAFF.

The V call is TRBV6-2 or TRBV6-3, the J call TRBJ1-2; TCRdb selects TRBD1, and the lack of DNA leaves this call unchecked. CDR3 length: 15 amino acids. Germline CDR1 MNHEY, CDR2 SVGEGT. CDR3 region: CASSYSGQGARGYTF.

V usage is TRBV19 and J usage is TRBJ2-4; the TCRdb call, TRBD1, lacks DNA for checking. The CDR3 consists of 15 residues. Germline V gene sequence: CDR1 LNHDA, CDR2 SQIVND (reference sequence). Here the CDR3 reads CASRRQGISSNIQYF. The variable domain in full, with the rest retrieved from reference TRBV19 and TRBJ2-4, is DGGITQSPKYLFRKEGQNVTLSCEQNLNHDAMYWYRQDPGQGLRLIYYSQIVNDFQKGDIAEGYSVSREKKESFPLTVTSAQKNPTAFYLCASRRQGISSNIQYFGAGTRLSVL.

The chain carries TRBV7-8 and TRBJ1-5; TCRdb lists TRBD1, though no DNA is available to test this call. Germline assignment: CDR1 SGHVS and CDR2 FQNEAQ. The CDR3 runs to 15 residues. This chain's CDR3 is CASSFKPGARQPQHF.

The gene calls are TRBV12-3 or TRBV12-4 and TRBJ1-2; TCRdb gives TRBD1 as the D gene, but with no DNA this cannot be confirmed. The CDR3 consists of 13 residues. This chain's CDR3 is CASSFRDEDGYTF.

This chain joins TRBV5-1 and TRBJ2-3. Germline CDR1 SGHRS, CDR2 YFSETQ. The CDR3 sequence is 14 residues long. Here the CDR3 reads CASSFGASTDTQYF.

The V call is TRBV24-1, the J call TRBJ1-1. Germline assignment: CDR1 KGHDR and CDR2 SFDVKD. The CDR3 contains 13 residues. CDR3 amino acids: CATSDSMNTEAFF.

The rearrangement uses TRBV11-2 and TRBJ2-3; there is no DNA to check the TCRdb D call of TRBD1. CDR1 SGHAT and CDR2 FQNNGV come from the germline V gene. This CDR3 is built from 16 residues. CDR3 loop: CASSFEGAIQTDTQYF.

V gene TRBV4-3 combines with J gene TRBJ2-2; TCRdb's D call, TRBD2, is unchecked because there is no DNA. Per the germline V gene, CDR1 is LGHNA and CDR2 is YSLEER. The CDR3 has 16 residues. CDR3 loop: CASSQDRGAVTGELFF.

The V call is TRBV30, the J call TRBJ1-5; TCRdb outputs TRBD1, but without DNA this stays unchecked. The V gene's germline CDR1 is GTSNPN and CDR2 SVGIG (reference sequence). CDR3 length: 13 residues. The CDR3 reads CAWNEDRAKPQHF.

The chain carries TRBV30 and TRBJ2-1. CDR3 length: 11 residues. CDR1 is GTSNPN, CDR2 SVGIG, per germline (reference sequence). CDR3 sequence: CAWRNRNEQFF.

The chain's CDR3 is CSAEQGTTDTQYF. The J gene is TRBJ2-3, the V gene TRBV20-1; checking the TCRdb D call of TRBD1 is not possible without DNA. This CDR3 has 13 residues. CDR1 and CDR2 from the germline V gene are DFQATT and SNEGSKA (reference sequence).

V gene TRBV6-2 or TRBV6-3 combines with J gene TRBJ2-7; TCRdb returns TRBD1, unconfirmable since there is no DNA. The CDR3 is 13 amino acids. Germline-derived CDR1 and CDR2 are MNHEY and SVGEGT. CDR3 loop: CASSYGGSSEQYF.

V is TRBV7-3 and J is TRBJ2-2; with no DNA, the TCRdb D assignment of TRBD1 cannot be verified. This CDR3 is built from 14 residues. Germline V gene sequence: CDR1 SGHTA, CDR2 FQGTGA. The CDR3 is CASSSTRGHGELFF.

This chain links TRBV9 with TRBJ2-7; TCRdb's D gene call, TRBD1, goes unchecked for lack of DNA. Germline CDR1 and CDR2: SGDLS and YYNGEE. This CDR3 is 14 amino acids long. CDR3 in amino acids: CASSVAGDLYEQYF.

This sequence joins TRBV4-3 and TRBJ1-1. Germline CDR1 is LGHNA and CDR2 is YSLEER. The CDR3 runs 13 residues. CDR3: CASSHLPRTEAFF.

The rearrangement links TRBV4-3 to TRBJ1-2. Germline V gene data show CDR1 as LGHNA and CDR2 as YSLEER. The CDR3 spans 14 residues. The CDR3 spells CASSPQRPSYGYTF.

V usage is TRBV2 and J usage is TRBJ1-2; the D call of TRBD1 rests on TCRdb alone, since no DNA is present to check it. Germline loops: CDR1 SNHLY, CDR2 FYNNEI. The CDR3 is made up of 13 amino acids. The CDR3 spells CARRQGAKGGYTF.

The chain uses TRBV12-3 or TRBV12-4 and TRBJ2-7. The CDR3 contains 11 residues. This CDR3 is CASSLRNEQYF.

V gene TRBV4-2 combines with J gene TRBJ2-1; TCRdb lists TRBD1, though no DNA is available to test this call. Germline V gene sequence: CDR1 LGHNA, CDR2 YNFKEQ. The CDR3 loop spans 15 amino acids. The CDR3 sequence is CASSEEGPVDNEQFF.

V and J are TRBV6-2 or TRBV6-3 and TRBJ1-5; the TRBD1 assignment by TCRdb is unverifiable without DNA. CDR3 length: 13 residues. Germline V lookup: CDR1 MNHEY, CDR2 SVGEGT. This chain's CDR3 is CASSYQGDQPQHF.

The V and J genes are TRBV19 and TRBJ1-5. The CDR3 consists of 14 residues. Germline values: CDR1 LNHDA, CDR2 SQIVND (reference sequence). The CDR3 protein is CASKEEGRDQPQHF.

This chain uses TRBV7-3 with TRBJ2-3. Germline values: CDR1 SGHTA, CDR2 FQGTGA. CDR3 length: 15 amino acids. CDR3 amino acids: CASSLTRSPTDTQYF.

The chain recombines TRBV27 with TRBJ1-1. The CDR3 spans 13 residues. Per germline, CDR1 MNHEY and CDR2 SMNVEV (reference sequence). CDR3: CASSLQVGTEAFF.

The rearrangement uses TRBV12-3 or TRBV12-4 and TRBJ2-3; the TRBD1 assignment by TCRdb is unverifiable without DNA. The CDR3 loop spans 16 amino acids. The CDR3 here is CASSLARRQGTDTQYF.

The CDR3 loop reads CASSLGLYTQYF. The chain recombines TRBV27 with TRBJ2-3; TCRdb picks TRBD2, but there is no DNA to check that call. The CDR3 has 12 residues. Per germline, CDR1 MNHEY and CDR2 SMNVEV (reference sequence).

V and J are TRBV7-8 and TRBJ2-3; lacking DNA, the TRBD1 call made by TCRdb goes unchecked. Germline CDR1 and CDR2: SGHVS and FQNEAQ. This CDR3 spans 14 amino acids. CDR3 region: CASSLATGSDTQYF.

The chain combines TRBV7-8 with TRBJ2-3; the D call from TCRdb, TRBD1, cannot be confirmed without DNA. The germline V gene has CDR1 SGHVS and CDR2 FQNEAQ. The CDR3 extends over 16 amino acids. The CDR3 protein is CASSLGSRGRVDTQYF.

This chain connects TRBV20-1 to TRBJ1-5. Per germline, CDR1 DFQATT and CDR2 SNEGSKA (reference sequence). The CDR3 is 14 residues long. CDR3 loop: CSAPGGGFNQPQHF.